This entry concerns a single T cell receptor (beta chain). The repertoire was sequenced with immunoSEQ multiplex PCR; TCRdb's copy has only in-frame clones and lacks some. The table shows approximately 190,000 clones, with 87% occurring only once. The CDR3 runs to 16 residues. Germline values: CDR1 SNHLY, CDR2 FYNNEI. J gave up 6 bases and V 8 bases, and 13 bases lay outside the gene matches. This entry is derived from a study of blood T cell repertoires in COVID-19. Sequencing used peripheral blood. The TCR originated in a man in his sixties with active or convalescent COVID-19. The rearrangement uses TRBV2 and TRBJ2-4; 10 positions agree with TRBD1. CDR3 nucleotide sequence: TGTGCCAGCGTGGGAGGGACAGGGGATGGGGGAAACATTCAGTACTTC. Translating gives CASVGGTGDGGNIQYF.